This entry is about one T cell receptor (beta chain). Its antigen is undetermined. Following extraction, RNA underwent reverse transcription to cDNA, which served as the sequencing template. Generated by immunoSEQ multiplex PCR, the TCRdb table keeps only in-frame clones and is missing some. The sample records 150,000 to 200,000 clones, around three fifths being singletons. These data belong to a study of CD8+ T cells in alopecia areata. Turning to the study itself: Tofacitinib therapy lasting 6 to 18 months was followed by 6 months off drug. Findings of the study overall: With tofacitinib ongoing, many expanded lesional clones persisted in both scalp and blood. Higher clonality than in normal scalp was seen in lesional scalp, especially alopecia totalis/universalis. Since there was just one nonresponder, nobody can yet say how baseline CD8+ expansion ties to response.

The treatment here: oral pan-JAK inhibitor, 5-10 mg twice daily. Looked up from germline, CDR1 is SGDLS and CDR2 is YYNGEE. This CDR3 is built from 15 residues. The ends lost 3 bases at V and 0 bases at J; junction bases unmatched: 4. The sequences come from CD4+ T cells sorted from blood, collected at week 24, from a patient treated with tofacitinib. The chain recombines TRBV9 with TRBJ1-1; 8 bases match TRBD1. This receptor was obtained from a human donor with alopecia areata. The CDR3 is CASSARQGMNTEAFF. The CDR3, as DNA: TGTGCCAGCAGCGCAAGACAGGGGATGAACACTGAAGCTTTCTTT. The variable domain in full, with the rest retrieved from reference TRBV9 and TRBJ1-1, is DSGVTQTPKHLITATGQRVTLRCSPRSGDLSVYWYQQSLDQGLQFLIQYYNGEERAKGNILERFSAQQFPDLHSELNLSSLELGDSALYFCASSARQGMNTEAFFGQGTRLTVV.